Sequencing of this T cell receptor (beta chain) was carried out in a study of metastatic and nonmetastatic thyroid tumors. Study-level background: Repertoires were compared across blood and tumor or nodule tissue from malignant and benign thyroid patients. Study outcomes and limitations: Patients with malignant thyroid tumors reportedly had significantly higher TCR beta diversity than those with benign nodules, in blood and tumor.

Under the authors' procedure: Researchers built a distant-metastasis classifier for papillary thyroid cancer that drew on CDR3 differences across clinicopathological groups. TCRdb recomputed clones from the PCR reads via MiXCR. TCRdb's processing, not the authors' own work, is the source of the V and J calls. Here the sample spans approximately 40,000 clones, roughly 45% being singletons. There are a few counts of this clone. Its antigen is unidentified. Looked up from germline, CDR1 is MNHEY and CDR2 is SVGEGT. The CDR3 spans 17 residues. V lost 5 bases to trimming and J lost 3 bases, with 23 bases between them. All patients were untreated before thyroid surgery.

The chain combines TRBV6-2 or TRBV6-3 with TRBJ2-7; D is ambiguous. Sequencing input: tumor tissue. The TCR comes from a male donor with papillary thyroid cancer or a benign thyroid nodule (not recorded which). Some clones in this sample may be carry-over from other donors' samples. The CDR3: CASSRDPGLHSHYEQYF. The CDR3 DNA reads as TGTGCCAGCAGTCGTGACCCCGGGCTCCATTCTCACTACGAGCAGTACTTC.